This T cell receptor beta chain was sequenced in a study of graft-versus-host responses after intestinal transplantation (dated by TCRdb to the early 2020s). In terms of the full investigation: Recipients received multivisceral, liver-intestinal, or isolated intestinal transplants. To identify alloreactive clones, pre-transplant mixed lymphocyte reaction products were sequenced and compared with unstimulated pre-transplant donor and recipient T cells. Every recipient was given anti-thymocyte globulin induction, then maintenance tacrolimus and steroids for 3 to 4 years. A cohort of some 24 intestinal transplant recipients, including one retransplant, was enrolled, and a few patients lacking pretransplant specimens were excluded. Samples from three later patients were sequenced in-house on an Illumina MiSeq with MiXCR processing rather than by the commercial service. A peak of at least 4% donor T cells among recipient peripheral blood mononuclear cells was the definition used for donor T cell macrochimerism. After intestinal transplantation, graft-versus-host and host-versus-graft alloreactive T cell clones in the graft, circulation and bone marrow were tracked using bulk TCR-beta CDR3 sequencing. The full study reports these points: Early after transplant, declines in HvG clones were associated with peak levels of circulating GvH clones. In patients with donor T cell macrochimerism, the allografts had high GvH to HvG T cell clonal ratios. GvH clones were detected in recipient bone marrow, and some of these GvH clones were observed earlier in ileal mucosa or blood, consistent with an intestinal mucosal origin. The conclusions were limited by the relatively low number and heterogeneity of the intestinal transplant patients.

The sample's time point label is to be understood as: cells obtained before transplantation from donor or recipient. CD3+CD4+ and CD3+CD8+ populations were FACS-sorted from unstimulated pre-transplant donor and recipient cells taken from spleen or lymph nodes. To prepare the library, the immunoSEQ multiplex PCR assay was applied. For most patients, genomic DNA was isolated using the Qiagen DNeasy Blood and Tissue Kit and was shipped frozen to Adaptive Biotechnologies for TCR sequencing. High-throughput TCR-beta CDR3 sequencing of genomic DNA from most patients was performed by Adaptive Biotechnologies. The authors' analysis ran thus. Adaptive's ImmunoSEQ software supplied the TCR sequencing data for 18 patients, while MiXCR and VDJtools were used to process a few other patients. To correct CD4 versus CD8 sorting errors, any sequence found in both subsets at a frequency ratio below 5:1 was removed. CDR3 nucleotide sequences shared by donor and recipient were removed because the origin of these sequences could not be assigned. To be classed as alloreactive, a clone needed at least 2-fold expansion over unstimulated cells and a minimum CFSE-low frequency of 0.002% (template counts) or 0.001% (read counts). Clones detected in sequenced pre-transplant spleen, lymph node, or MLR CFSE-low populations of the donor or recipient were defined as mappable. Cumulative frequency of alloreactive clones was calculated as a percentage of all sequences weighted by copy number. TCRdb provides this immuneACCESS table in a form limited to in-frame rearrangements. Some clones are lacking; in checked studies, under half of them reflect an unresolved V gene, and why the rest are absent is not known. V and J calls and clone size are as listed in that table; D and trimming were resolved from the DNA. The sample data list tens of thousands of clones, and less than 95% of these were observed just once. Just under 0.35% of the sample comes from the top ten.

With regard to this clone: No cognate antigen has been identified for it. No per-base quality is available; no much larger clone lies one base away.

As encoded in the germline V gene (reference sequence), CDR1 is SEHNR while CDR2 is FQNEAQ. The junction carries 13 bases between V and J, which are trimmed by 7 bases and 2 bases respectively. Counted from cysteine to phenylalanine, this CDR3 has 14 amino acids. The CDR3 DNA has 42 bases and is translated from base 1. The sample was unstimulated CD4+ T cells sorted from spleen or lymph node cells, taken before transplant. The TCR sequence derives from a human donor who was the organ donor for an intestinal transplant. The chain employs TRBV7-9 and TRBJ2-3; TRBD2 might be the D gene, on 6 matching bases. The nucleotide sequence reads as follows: TGTGCCAGCATGACGGCTAGCGCCACAGATACGCAGTATTTT. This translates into CASMTASATDTQYF.